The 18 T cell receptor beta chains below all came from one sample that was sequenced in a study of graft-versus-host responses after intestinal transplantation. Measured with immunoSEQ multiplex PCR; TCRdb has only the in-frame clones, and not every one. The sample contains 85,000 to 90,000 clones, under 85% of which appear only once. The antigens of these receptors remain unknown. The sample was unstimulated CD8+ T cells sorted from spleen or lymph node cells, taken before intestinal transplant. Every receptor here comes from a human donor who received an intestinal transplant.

DNA for the CDR3: TGTGCCAGCAGTTTAAAGGGGGCCTACGAGCAGTACTTC. Residues: CASSLKGAYEQYF. This chain joins TRBV27 and TRBJ2-7; possibly TRBD1 for D (6 bases). The ends were cut back, 2 bases at V and 2 bases at J, with 7 bases in the middle. The CDR3 is 13 amino acids. Looked up from germline, CDR1 is MNHEY and CDR2 is SMNVEV (reference sequence).

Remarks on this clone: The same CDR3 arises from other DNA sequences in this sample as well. The CDR3 sequence: CASSDSTGGYNEQFF. As DNA, the CDR3 is TGTGCCAGCAGTGACTCGACGGGAGGGTACAATGAGCAGTTCTTC. The rearrangement joins TRBV6-4 to TRBJ2-1; TRBD2 agrees at 8 bases. Germline values: CDR1 MRHNA, CDR2 SNTAGT. With 0 bases clipped from V and 4 bases from J, the junction kept 2 bases outside the gene matches. The CDR3 spans 15 residues.

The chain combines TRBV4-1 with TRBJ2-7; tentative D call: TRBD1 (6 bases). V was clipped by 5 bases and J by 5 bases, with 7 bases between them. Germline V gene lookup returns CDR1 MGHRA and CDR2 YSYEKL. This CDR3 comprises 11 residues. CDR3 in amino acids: CASSRGNEQYF. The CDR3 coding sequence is TGCGCCAGCAGCAGGGGGAACGAGCAGTACTTC.

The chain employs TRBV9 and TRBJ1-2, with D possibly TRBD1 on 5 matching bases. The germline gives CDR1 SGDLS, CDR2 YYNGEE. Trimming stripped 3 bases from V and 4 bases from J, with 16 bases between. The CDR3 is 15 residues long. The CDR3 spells CASSAPPGVSYGYTF. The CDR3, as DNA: TGTGCCAGCAGCGCCCCTCCGGGGGTGAGCTATGGCTACACCTTC.

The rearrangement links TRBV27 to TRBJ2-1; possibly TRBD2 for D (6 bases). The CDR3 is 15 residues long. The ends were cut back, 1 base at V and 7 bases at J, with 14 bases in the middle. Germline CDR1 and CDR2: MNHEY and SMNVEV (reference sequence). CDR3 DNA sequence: TGTGCCAGCAGTTTATTGGGGCCCGGGGGTAATGAGCAGTTCTTC. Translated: CASSLLGPGGNEQFF.

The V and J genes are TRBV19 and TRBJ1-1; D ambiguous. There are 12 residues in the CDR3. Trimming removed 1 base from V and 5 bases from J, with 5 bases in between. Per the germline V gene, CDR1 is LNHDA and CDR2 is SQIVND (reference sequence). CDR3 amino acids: CASSIGFTEAFF. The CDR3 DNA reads TGTGCCAGTAGTATAGGGTTTACTGAAGCTTTCTTT.

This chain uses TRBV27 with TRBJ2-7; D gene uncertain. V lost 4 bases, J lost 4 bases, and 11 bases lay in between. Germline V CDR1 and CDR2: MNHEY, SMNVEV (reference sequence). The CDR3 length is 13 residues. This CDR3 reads CASSSPLKYEQYF. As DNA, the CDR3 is TGTGCCAGCAGTTCCCCTCTAAAATACGAGCAGTACTTC.

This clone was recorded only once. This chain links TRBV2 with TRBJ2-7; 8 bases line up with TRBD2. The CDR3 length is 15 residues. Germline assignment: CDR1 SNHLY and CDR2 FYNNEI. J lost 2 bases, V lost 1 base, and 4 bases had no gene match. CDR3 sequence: CASSEEGAGAYEQYF. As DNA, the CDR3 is TGTGCCAGCAGTGAAGAAGGAGCGGGAGCCTACGAGCAGTACTTC.

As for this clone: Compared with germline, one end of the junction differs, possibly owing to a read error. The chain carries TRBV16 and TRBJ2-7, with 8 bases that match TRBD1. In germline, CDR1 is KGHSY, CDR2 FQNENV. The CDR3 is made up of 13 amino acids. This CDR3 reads CASSQSIRDRKNF. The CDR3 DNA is TGTGCCAGCAGCCAATCGATTCGGGACAGGAAGAACTTC.

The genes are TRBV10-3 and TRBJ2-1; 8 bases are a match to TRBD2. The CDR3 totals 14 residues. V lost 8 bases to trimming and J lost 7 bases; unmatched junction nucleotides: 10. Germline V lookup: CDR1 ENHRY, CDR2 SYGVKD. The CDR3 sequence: CAICGSGGQNEQFF. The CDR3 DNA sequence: TGTGCCATCTGTGGTTCGGGGGGGCAAAATGAGCAGTTCTTC.

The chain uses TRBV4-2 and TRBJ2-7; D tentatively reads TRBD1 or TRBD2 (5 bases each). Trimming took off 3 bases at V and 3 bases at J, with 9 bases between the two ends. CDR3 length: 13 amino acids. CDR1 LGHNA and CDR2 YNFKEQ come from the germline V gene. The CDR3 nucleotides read TGTGCCAGCAGCCATGGGACCCTCTACGAGCAGTACTTC. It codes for CASSHGTLYEQYF.

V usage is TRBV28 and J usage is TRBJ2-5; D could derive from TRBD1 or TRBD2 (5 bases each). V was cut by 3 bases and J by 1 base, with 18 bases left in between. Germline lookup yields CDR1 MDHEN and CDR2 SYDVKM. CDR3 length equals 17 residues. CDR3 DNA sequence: TGTGCCAGCAGTTTCTCCCCCGAGGGCCAGGGCCAAGAGACCCAGTACTTC. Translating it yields CASSFSPEGQGQETQYF.

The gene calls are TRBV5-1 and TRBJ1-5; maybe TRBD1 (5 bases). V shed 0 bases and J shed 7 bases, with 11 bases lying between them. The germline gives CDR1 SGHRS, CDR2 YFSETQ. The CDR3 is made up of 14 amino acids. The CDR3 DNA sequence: TGCGCCAGCAGCTTGGGGCAGGGCGGGCAGCCCCAGCATTTT. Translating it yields CASSLGQGGQPQHF.

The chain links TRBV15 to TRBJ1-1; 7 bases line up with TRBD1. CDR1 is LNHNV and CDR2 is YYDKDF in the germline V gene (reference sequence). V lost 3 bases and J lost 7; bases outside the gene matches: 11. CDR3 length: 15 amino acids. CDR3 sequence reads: CATSRESQGGSEAFF. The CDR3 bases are TGTGCCACCAGCAGGGAATCCCAGGGGGGAAGTGAAGCTTTCTTT.

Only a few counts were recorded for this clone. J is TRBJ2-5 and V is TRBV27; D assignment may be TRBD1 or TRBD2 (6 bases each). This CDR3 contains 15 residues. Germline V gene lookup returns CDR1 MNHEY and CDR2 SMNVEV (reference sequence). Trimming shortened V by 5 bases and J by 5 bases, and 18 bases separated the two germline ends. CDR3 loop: CASSTHGGEVETQYF. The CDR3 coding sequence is TGTGCCAGCAGTACCCACGGGGGCGAGGTGGAGACCCAGTACTTC.

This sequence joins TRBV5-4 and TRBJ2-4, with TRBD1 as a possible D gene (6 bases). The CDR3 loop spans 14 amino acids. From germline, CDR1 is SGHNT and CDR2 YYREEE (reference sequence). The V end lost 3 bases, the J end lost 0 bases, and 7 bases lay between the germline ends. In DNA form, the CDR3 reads TGTGCCAGCAGCTGGGGGCCAGCCAAAAACATTCAGTACTTC. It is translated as CASSWGPAKNIQYF.

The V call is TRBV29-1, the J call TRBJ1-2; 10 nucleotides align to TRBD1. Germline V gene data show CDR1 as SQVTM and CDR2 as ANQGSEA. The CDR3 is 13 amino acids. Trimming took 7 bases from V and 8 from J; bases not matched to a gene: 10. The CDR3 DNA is TGCAGCGCCGAACCGGGGACAGGGGAAGGCTACACCTTC. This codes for CSAEPGTGEGYTF.

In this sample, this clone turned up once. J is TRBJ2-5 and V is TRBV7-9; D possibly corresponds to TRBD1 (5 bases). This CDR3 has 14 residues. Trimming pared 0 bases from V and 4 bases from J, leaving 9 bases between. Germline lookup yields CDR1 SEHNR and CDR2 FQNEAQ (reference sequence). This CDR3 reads CASSLAQGRETQYF. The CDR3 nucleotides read TGTGCCAGCAGCTTAGCTCAGGGTAGAGAGACCCAGTACTTC.